Below are 15 T cell receptor beta chains sequenced from a single sample in a study of post-analysis software for immune sequencing data (dated by TCRdb to 2015 to 2017). General study outcomes and caveats: Patients showed significantly higher frequencies than controls for a handful of TRBV segments, among them TRBV5-6, TRBV5-1 and TRBV20-1.

Libraries were made using PCR. The data were produced on an Illumina HiSeq 2500. Unique molecular identifiers were incorporated into TCR beta cDNA libraries to reduce PCR and sequencing biases. Starting from the raw public reads, TCRdb applied fastp trimming at Q25, assembled clones with MiXCR and retained in-frame beta chains. Rows with one shared CDR3 protein collapse into an entry with the most common genes and DNA. Counted in this sample were hundreds of thousands of distinct CDR3 sequences; roughly 58% of them appeared once. The ten largest clones add up to under 6% of the sample. No antigens are known for them. Sequencing was performed on blood. The receptors here all came from a girl aged 5-17 years with multiple sclerosis.

A few counts support this clonotype. The chain joins TRBV25-1 to TRBJ2-3; D is undetermined. V gave up 0 bases and J gave up 3 bases, with 7 bases separating them. CDR3 length: 14 amino acids. Germline values: CDR1 MGHDK, CDR2 SYGVNS. DNA for the CDR3: TGTGCCAGCAGTGAATATCTTTCGACAGATACGCAGTATTTT. It is translated as CASSEYLSTDTQYF. Full variable domain (rest looked up from reference TRBV25-1 and TRBJ2-3): EADIYQTPRYLVIGTGKKITLECSQTMGHDKMYWYQQDPGMELHLIHYSYGVNSTEKGDLSSESTVSRIRTEHFPLTLESARPSHTSQYLCASSEYLSTDTQYFGPGTRLTVL.

This clonotype was observed a few times. This rearrangement joins TRBV29-1 to TRBJ1-1; D is unresolved. The CDR3 has 13 amino acids. Germline CDR1 is SQVTM and CDR2 is ANQGSEA. V was shortened by 6 bases and J by 0 bases, with 11 bases between the two germline ends. The CDR3 sequence: CSVMGNLNTEAFF. CDR3 coding DNA: TGCAGCGTCATGGGGAATTTGAACACTGAAGCTTTCTTT.

The gene calls are TRBV24-1 and TRBJ2-1; TRBD2 agrees at 8 bases. CDR3 length equals 15 residues. Germline V CDR1 and CDR2: KGHDR, SFDVKD. With 3 bases clipped from V and 7 bases from J, the junction kept 7 bases outside the gene matches. The CDR3 DNA sequence: TGTGCCACCAGTGATACCGGGACTAGAATGAATGAGCAGTTCTTC. Protein product: CATSDTGTRMNEQFF.

The CDR3 DNA sequence: TGTGCCAGCACCCCGATAGGACCGTCAGCGTCTGGGGCCAACGTCCTGACTTTC. Its translation is CASTPIGPSASGANVLTF. The rearrangement joins TRBV12-3 or TRBV12-4 to TRBJ2-6, with no clear D. The CDR3 contains 18 residues. The V and J ends lost 7 bases and 1 base respectively, with 20 bases between them.

The chain joins TRBV9 to TRBJ1-4; no clear D gene. The CDR3 totals 15 residues. V was pared by 1 base and J by 5 bases, with 12 bases between. Looked up from germline, CDR1 is SGDLS and CDR2 is YYNGEE. CDR3 bases: TGTGCCAGCAGCGTATCTCCCAAGGCGAATGAAAAACTGTTTTTT. It specifies CASSVSPKANEKLFF. The complete variable domain, with remaining parts taken from reference TRBV9 and TRBJ1-4, reads DSGVTQTPKHLITATGQRVTLRCSPRSGDLSVYWYQQSLDQGLQFLIQYYNGEERAKGNILERFSAQQFPDLHSELNLSSLELGDSALYFCASSVSPKANEKLFFGSGTQLSVL.

The J gene is TRBJ2-1, the V gene TRBV7-2; 10 positions agree with TRBD2. The germline gives CDR1 SGHTA, CDR2 FQGNSA. The length of the CDR3 is 16 residues. V shed 5 bases, J shed 4 bases, and the junction held 8 bases outside the gene matches. The CDR3 sequence is CASSPAPAGGYNEQFF. CDR3 sequence (DNA): TGTGCCAGCAGCCCGGCCCCAGCGGGGGGGTACAATGAGCAGTTCTTC.

The chain carries TRBV5-1 and TRBJ2-3; 15 nucleotides agree with TRBD2. The germline V gene encodes CDR1 SGHRS and CDR2 YFSETQ. The CDR3 has 19 amino acids. Unmatched junction bases numbered 14, after V lost 4 bases and J lost 5 bases. The CDR3 here is CASSQLQGLAGGSLDTQYF. CDR3 nucleotide sequence: TGCGCCAGCAGCCAGCTGCAAGGACTAGCGGGAGGGTCTTTAGATACGCAGTATTTT.

The J gene is TRBJ1-5, the V gene TRBV19; D is possibly TRBD1 (6 bases). CDR3 size: 15 residues. Germline lookup yields CDR1 LNHDA and CDR2 SQIVND (reference sequence). Between the trimmed V and J ends, which lost 7 bases and 5 bases, there was a span of 18 bases. CDR3 protein: CASMVGQFLHQPQHF. The CDR3, as DNA: TGTGCCAGTATGGTTGGACAGTTTCTTCATCAGCCCCAGCATTTT. The complete variable domain, with remaining parts taken from reference TRBV19 and TRBJ1-5, reads DGGITQSPKYLFRKEGQNVTLSCEQNLNHDAMYWYRQDPGQGLRLIYYSQIVNDFQKGDIAEGYSVSREKKESFPLTVTSAQKNPTAFYLCASMVGQFLHQPQHFGDGTRLSIL.

The J gene is TRBJ2-1, the V gene TRBV4-1; 11 bases are shared with TRBD2. The V segment lost 7 bases and the J segment 7 bases; nucleotides outside the gene matches: 18. The CDR3 sequence is 18 residues long. Looked up from germline, CDR1 is MGHRA and CDR2 is YSYEKL. The CDR3 region is CASTSSPYLAGGENEQFF. CDR3 in DNA: TGCGCCAGCACCTCAAGCCCCTACCTAGCGGGAGGCGAGAATGAGCAGTTCTTC.

The V gene is TRBV5-1, the J gene TRBJ2-1; D tentatively fits TRBD1 or TRBD2 (5 bases each). This CDR3 contains 21 residues. The germline V and J ends were trimmed by 7 bases and 0 bases, with 32 bases remaining between them. Germline V CDR1 and CDR2: SGHRS, YFSETQ. CDR3 nucleotides: TGCGCCAGCCGCCCGCGAGAAAGGGGACCTATCTACGAGACCTCCTACAATGAGCAGTTCTTC. Protein product: CASRPRERGPIYETSYNEQFF.

Only one count was recorded for this clonotype. The V gene is TRBV20-1, the J gene TRBJ2-3; D gene unclear. Trimming took 6 bases from V and 1 from J, leaving 23 bases between them. Per the germline V gene, CDR1 is DFQATT and CDR2 is SNEGSKA (reference sequence). CDR3 size: 17 residues. The CDR3 DNA follows: TGCAGTGCCAGTTCCCCCGTCGTCGACAAACGCACAGATACGCAGTATTTT. Translating gives CSASSPVVDKRTDTQYF.

The CDR3 sequence: CASSPDSPYMNTEAFF. Here the CDR3 DNA reads TGCGCCAGCAGCCCGGACAGTCCTTACATGAACACTGAAGCTTTCTTT. The J gene is TRBJ1-1, the V gene TRBV5-1, with D tentatively TRBD1 (6 bases). Germline V CDR1 and CDR2: SGHRS, YFSETQ. The V end was cut by 4 bases, the J end by 0 bases, with 16 bases between. The CDR3 sequence is 16 residues long.

V usage is TRBV7-3 and J usage is TRBJ1-1; perhaps TRBD1 as D (6 bases). V lost 5 bases and J lost 1, with 26 bases in between. CDR3 size: 19 residues. CDR1 is SGHTA and CDR2 is FQGTGA in the germline V gene. CDR3 nucleotides: TGTGCCAGCAGCCCAACCCAAAAACTGGGACACAACCCGAACACTGAAGCTTTCTTT. Protein sequence: CASSPTQKLGHNPNTEAFF.

The V call is TRBV6-1, the J call TRBJ2-7; no firm D call. The V gene lost 6 bases and the J gene lost 2 bases, with 14 bases spanning the gap. CDR1 and CDR2 from the germline V gene are MNHNS and SASEGT. CDR3 length: 14 residues. CDR3 nucleotides: TGTGCCAGCAGGAATCCGAGGACCACCTACGAGCAGTACTTC. The encoded protein is CASRNPRTTYEQYF.

About this clonotype: At one of its ends the junction is not consistent with the germline gene, which may arise from a read error. The rearrangement joins TRBV11-2 to TRBJ1-1; tentative D call: TRBD1 (5 bases). The CDR3 totals 15 residues. Germline loops: CDR1 SGHAT, CDR2 FQNNGV. The CDR3 coding sequence is TGTGCCAGCAGCCTTCGACAGCTACTAAACACTGGAGCTTTCTTT. It encodes CASSLRQLLNTGAFF.